One and the same sample provided the 3 T cell receptor beta chains below, sequenced in a study of CD8+ T cells in alopecia areata. The treatment was: oral pan-JAK inhibitor, 5-10 mg twice daily. Reverse transcription of extracted RNA yielded cDNA, which provided the sequencing template. TCRdb keeps only in-frame clones here, not all; method: immunoSEQ multiplex PCR. The table has 130,000 or so clones, around 60% seen once. The sequenced sample was CD4+ T cells sorted from blood, obtained at week 4, from a patient treated with tofacitinib. Receptors originate from a human donor with alopecia areata.

The gene calls are TRBV7-3 and TRBJ1-1, with TRBD1 matching 7 bases. The CDR3 covers 13 residues. With 4 bases clipped from V and 8 bases from J, the junction kept 7 bases outside the gene matches. Germline values: CDR1 SGHTA, CDR2 FQGTGA. The CDR3 DNA reads as TGTGCCAGCAGCTCGGGACAGAACCAAGAAGCTTTCTTT. It is translated as CASSSGQNQEAFF.

This sequence joins TRBV4-2 and TRBJ1-6; maybe TRBD1 (5 bases). V dropped 0 bases and J dropped 6 bases, with 6 bases sitting between them. From germline, CDR1 is LGHNA and CDR2 YNFKEQ. The CDR3 loop spans 14 amino acids. The CDR3 nucleotides read TGTGCCAGCAGCCAAGAGAGGGGTAATTCACCCCTCCACTTT. Translation gives CASSQERGNSPLHF.

The rearrangement uses TRBV4-3 and TRBJ2-2; D assignment may be TRBD1 or TRBD2 (5 bases each). CDR1 is LGHNA, CDR2 YSLEER, per germline. This CDR3 is 16 amino acids long. The V end was cut by 4 bases, the J end by 1 base, with 13 bases between. The DNA for the CDR3 is TGCGCCAGCAGCCGTACAGTGGGGGTGAACACCGGGGAGCTGTTTTTT. Its protein is CASSRTVGVNTGELFF.